The clone carrying this TCR beta chain was detected a few times. These data belong to a study of blood T cell repertoires in COVID-19. Study at large: Samples taken during acute and convalescent COVID-19 were collected in the United States, Italy and Spain.

This CDR3 spans 15 amino acids. After removal of 5 bases from V and 5 bases from J, the junction contained 8 bases not matched to a gene. Germline assignment: CDR1 SGHAT and CDR2 FQNNGV. Clones were sequenced by immunoSEQ multiplex PCR, and TCRdb holds only the in-frame ones, with some missing. The data contain hundreds of thousands of clones, around 87% of them singletons. The TCR comes from a woman in her twenties or thirties who had recovered from COVID-19. The chain uses TRBV11-2 and TRBJ2-1; 8 nucleotides agree with TRBD2. Sequencing was done on a sample of peripheral blood. The CDR3 protein is CASSHYTSGNNEQFF. CDR3 in DNA: TGTGCCAGCAGCCATTATACTAGCGGAAACAATGAGCAGTTCTTC.